The clone carrying this T cell receptor (beta chain) was seen a single time. This specimen comes from a study of shared clonotypes between healthy human individuals. Trimming shortened V by 5 bases and J by 5 bases, and 23 bases separated the two germline ends. The CDR3 totals 17 residues. The germline CDR1 and CDR2 sequences are SGHTS and YDEGEE. The table came from immunoSEQ multiplex PCR; TCRdb's copy has only in-frame clones and leaves some out. The sample has around 2.5 million clones; approximately 93% are singletons. The chain joins TRBV5-8 to TRBJ1-5; possible D gene TRBD1, 5 bases. The receptor comes from a man aged 18 to 30 in good health. Some clones in this sample may be carry-over from other donors' samples. The sequenced sample was naive CD4+ T cells from PBMCs. Indicated subset: CD45RA+ positively selected. The CDR3 region has the DNA TGTGCCAGCAGTCTAGGGATTTTGGGGGGACGCCATCAGCCCCAGCATTTT. Amino acids: CASSLGILGGRHQPQHF.